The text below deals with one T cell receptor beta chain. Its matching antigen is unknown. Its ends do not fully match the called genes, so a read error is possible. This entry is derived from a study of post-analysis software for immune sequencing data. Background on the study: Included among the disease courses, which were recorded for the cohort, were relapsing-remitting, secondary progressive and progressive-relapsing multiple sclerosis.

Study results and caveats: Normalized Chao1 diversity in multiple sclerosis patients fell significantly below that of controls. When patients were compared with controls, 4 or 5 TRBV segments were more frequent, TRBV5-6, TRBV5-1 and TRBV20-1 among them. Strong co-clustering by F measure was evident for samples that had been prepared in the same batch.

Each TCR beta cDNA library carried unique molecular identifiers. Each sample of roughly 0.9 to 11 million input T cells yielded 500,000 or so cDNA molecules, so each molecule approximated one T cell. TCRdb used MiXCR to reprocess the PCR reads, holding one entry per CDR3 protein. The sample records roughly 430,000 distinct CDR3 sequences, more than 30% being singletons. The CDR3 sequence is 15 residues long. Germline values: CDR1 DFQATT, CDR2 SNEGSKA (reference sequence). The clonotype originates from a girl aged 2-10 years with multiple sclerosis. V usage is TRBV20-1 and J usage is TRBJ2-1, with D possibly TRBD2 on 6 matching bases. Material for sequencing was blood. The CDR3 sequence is CSTSTRGHNYNERFF. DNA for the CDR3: TGCAGTACATCTACGCGGGGTCACAACTACAATGAGCGGTTCTTC.